A selection of T cell receptor beta chains follows, all from one sample in a study of radiation and T cells in renal cell carcinoma. Assay used: immunoSEQ multiplex PCR; TCRdb lists only in-frame clones, some missing. The sample includes roughly 92,000 clones, around 80% seen only once; the top ten take 7.2%. Sequences were derived from blood, sampled from a patient whose treatment included radiotherapy and nephrectomy. The origin of the receptors is a man in his 60s with renal cell carcinoma. CDR3s include the opening cysteine and the closing phenylalanine or tryptophan. The D gene is left open where the match is weak. Size is stated for part of the rows, as once, few or many counts, or as a class when the clone is expanded.

>TRBV29-1|TRBJ2-1|TRBD2|.
CSVVGGLVSYNEQFF
TGCAGCGTTGTCGGAGGACTAGTCTCCTACAATGAGCAGTTCTTC
>TRBV5-1|TRBJ2-5|.|.
CASSRDLGETQYF
TGCGCCAGCAGCCGGGACTTGGGAGAGACCCAGTACTTC
>TRBV5-1|TRBJ2-1|.|.
CASSSEPRGGVNEQFF
TGCGCCAGCAGCTCTGAACCGCGAGGAGGAGTGAATGAGCAGTTCTTC
>TRBV10-2|TRBJ2-5|TRBD1|few
CASSRAGGRETQYF
TGCGCCAGCAGTAGGGCAGGGGGCAGGGAGACCCAGTACTTC
>TRBV28|TRBJ1-1|.|.
CASGETGNTEAFF
TGTGCCAGCGGAGAGACGGGGAACACTGAAGCTTTCTTT
>TRBV30|TRBJ1-5|TRBD1|.
CAWSVDWTGRNQPQHF
TGTGCCTGGAGTGTAGACTGGACAGGGCGCAACCAGCCCCAGCATTTT
>TRBV10-3|TRBJ2-5|.|.
CAISESTGSLALQETQYF
TGTGCCATCAGTGAGTCCACAGGGTCACTAGCGCTCCAAGAGACCCAGTACTTC
>TRBV12-1|TRBJ2-1|.|.
CASSSPGTTNHNEQFF
TGTGCCAGCAGCTCCCCCGGGACCACGAATCACAATGAGCAGTTCTTC
>TRBV7-2|TRBJ2-2|.|.
CASSLGLNTGELFF
TGTGCCAGCAGCTTAGGGCTGAACACCGGGGAGCTGTTTTTT
>TRBV7-6|TRBJ2-5|.|.
CASSLGNTRAETQYF
TGTGCCAGCAGCTTAGGTAACACGAGGGCAGAGACCCAGTACTTC
>TRBV5-5|TRBJ1-4|.|.
CASSLHSTLNEKLFF
TGTGCCAGCAGCTTGCACAGTACTTTGAATGAAAAACTGTTTTTT
>TRBV29-1|TRBJ2-7|.|.
CSGAREGQGYEQYF
TGCAGCGGCGCCCGGGAAGGGCAGGGCTACGAGCAGTACTTC
>TRBV4-2|TRBJ2-7|TRBD2|once
CASSQVPGRASYEQYF
TGTGCCAGCAGCCAAGTTCCCGGGAGGGCCAGCTACGAGCAGTACTTC
>TRBV14|TRBJ2-2|.|few
CASSQELGGELFF
TGTGCCAGCAGCCAAGAGCTGGGCGGGGAGCTGTTTTTT
>TRBV7-3|TRBJ2-1|.|.
CASSLNPAPDNEQFF
TGTGCCAGCAGCTTAAACCCAGCGCCGGACAATGAGCAGTTCTTC
>TRBV5-4|TRBJ2-1|TRBD2|.
CASSLDPSGSGSYNEQFF
TGTGCCAGCAGCTTGGATCCTAGCGGGAGTGGGTCCTACAATGAGCAGTTCTTC
>TRBV15|TRBJ2-7|.|once
CATSRDRVGEQYF
TGTGCCACCAGCAGAGATCGGGTAGGCGAGCAGTACTTC
>TRBV19|TRBJ2-7|.|.
CASSISPTRYEQYF
TGTGCCAGTAGTATAAGTCCGACCAGGTACGAGCAGTACTTC
>TRBV7-6|TRBJ1-5|TRBD1|few
CASSPGTGRNQPQHF
TGTGCCAGCAGCCCGGGGACAGGGCGCAATCAGCCCCAGCATTTT
>TRBV5-6|TRBJ1-2|.|.
CASSLRVSGGRRIYGYTF
TGTGCCAGCAGCTTGAGGGTCAGCGGAGGACGCCGGATCTATGGCTACACCTTC
>TRBV5-5|TRBJ2-2|TRBD1|few
CASSLVTGETGELFF
TGTGCCAGCAGCTTGGTCACAGGGGAAACCGGGGAGCTGTTTTTT
>TRBV10-2|TRBJ2-2|.|.
CASSESGTSTGELFF
TGCGCCAGCAGTGAGTCAGGGACATCGACCGGGGAGCTGTTTTTT
>TRBV6-5|TRBJ2-3|TRBD1|.
CASSYRDRGTDTQYF
TGTGCCAGCAGCTACCGGGACAGGGGCACAGATACGCAGTATTTT
>TRBV10-1|TRBJ2-7|.|.
CASSESGSSYEQYF
TGCGCCAGCAGTGAGTCCGGCAGTTCCTACGAGCAGTACTTC
>TRBV11-3|TRBJ2-1|.|.
CASSLDPLYNEQFF
TGTGCCAGCAGCTTAGATCCTCTCTACAATGAGCAGTTCTTC